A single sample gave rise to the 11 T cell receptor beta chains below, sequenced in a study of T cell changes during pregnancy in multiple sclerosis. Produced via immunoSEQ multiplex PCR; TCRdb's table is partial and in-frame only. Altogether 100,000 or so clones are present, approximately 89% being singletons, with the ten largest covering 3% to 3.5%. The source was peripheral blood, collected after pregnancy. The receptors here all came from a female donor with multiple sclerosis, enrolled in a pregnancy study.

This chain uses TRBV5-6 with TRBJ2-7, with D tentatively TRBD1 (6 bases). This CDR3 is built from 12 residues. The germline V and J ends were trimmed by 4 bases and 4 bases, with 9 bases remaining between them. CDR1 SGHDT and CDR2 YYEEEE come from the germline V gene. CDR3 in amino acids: CASSPTGYEQYF. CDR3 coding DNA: TGTGCCAGCAGCCCAACAGGGTACGAGCAGTACTTC.

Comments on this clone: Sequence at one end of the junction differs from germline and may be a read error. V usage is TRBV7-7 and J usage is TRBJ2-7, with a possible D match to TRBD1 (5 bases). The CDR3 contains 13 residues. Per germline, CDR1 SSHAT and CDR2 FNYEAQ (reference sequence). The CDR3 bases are TGTGCTAGCAGCTTAGACAGCTCCTACGAGCAGTACTTC. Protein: CASSLDSSYEQYF.

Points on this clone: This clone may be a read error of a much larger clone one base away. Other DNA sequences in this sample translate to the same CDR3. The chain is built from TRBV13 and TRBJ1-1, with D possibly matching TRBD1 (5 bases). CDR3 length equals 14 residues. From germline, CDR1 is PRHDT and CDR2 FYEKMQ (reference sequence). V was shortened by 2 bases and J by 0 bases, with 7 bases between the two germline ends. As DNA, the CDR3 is TGTGCCAGCAGCTTACAGGGAATGAACACTGAAGCTTTCTTT. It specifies CASSLQGMNTEAFF. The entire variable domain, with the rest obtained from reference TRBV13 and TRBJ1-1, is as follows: AAGVIQSPRHLIKEKRETATLKCYPIPRHDTVYWYQQGPGQDPQFLISFYEKMQSDKGSIPDRFSAQQFSDYHSELNMSSLELGDSALYFCASSLQGMNTEAFFGQGTRLTVV.

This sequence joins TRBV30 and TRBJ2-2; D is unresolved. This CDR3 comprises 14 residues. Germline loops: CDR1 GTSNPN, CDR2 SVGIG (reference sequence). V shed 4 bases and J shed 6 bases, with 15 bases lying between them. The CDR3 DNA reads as TGTGCCTGGACCAACGCGGTGGTGGCCGGGGAGCTGTTTTTT. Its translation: CAWTNAVVAGELFF.

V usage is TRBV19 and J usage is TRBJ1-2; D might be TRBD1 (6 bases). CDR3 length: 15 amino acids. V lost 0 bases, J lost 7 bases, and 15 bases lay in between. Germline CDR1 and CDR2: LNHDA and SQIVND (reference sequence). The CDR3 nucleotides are TGTGCCAGTAGTATAGAGCCCGGGACATCTCGTGGCTACACCTTC. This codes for CASSIEPGTSRGYTF.

This chain's CDR3 is CASSDLQGATGELFF. Written as DNA, the CDR3 is TGTGCCAGCTCAGACCTACAGGGGGCCACCGGGGAGCTGTTTTTT. The chain carries TRBV18 and TRBJ2-2; 9 nucleotides align to TRBD1. The CDR3 contains 15 residues. Germline V gives CDR1 KGHSH, CDR2 LQKENI. The trim removed 5 bases at V and 4 bases at J, leaving 5 bases unmatched.

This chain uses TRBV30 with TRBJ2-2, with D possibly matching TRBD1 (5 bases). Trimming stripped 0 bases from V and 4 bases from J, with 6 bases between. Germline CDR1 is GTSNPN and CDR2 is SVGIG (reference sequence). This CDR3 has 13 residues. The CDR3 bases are TGTGCCTGGAGTGTACAGGTCACCGGGGAGCTGTTTTTT. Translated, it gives CAWSVQVTGELFF. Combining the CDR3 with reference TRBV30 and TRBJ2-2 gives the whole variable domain SQTIHQWPATLVQPVGSPLSLECTVEGTSNPNLYWYRQAAGRGLQLLFYSVGIGQISSEVPQNLSASRPQDRQFILSSKKLLLSDSGFYLCAWSVQVTGELFFGEGSRLTVL.

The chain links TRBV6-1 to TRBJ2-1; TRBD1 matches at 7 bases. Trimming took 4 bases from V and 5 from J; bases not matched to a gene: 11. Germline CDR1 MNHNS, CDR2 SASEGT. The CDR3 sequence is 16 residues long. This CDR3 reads CASSARLGGVHNEQFF. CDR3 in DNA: TGTGCCAGCAGTGCCAGATTAGGGGGCGTGCACAATGAGCAGTTCTTC.

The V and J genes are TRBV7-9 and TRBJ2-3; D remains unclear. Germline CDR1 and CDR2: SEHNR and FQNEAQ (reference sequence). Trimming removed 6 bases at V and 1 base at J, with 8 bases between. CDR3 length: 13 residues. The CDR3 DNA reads TGTGCCAGCAGTCCGCAGGGCACAGATACGCAGTATTTT. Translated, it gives CASSPQGTDTQYF.

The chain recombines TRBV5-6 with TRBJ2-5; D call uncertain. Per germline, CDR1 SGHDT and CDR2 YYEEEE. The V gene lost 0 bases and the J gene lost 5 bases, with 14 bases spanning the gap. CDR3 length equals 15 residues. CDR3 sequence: CASSLVPRGAETQYF. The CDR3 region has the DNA TGTGCCAGCAGCTTGGTACCCAGAGGCGCCGAGACCCAGTACTTC.

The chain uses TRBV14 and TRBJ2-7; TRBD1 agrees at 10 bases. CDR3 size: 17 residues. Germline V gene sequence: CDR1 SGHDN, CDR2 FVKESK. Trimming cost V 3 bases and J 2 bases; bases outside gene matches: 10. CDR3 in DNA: TGTGCCAGCAGCCAGACGACAGGGGGCCATTCCCCCTACGAGCAGTACTTC. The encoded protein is CASSQTTGGHSPYEQYF.